This T cell receptor (beta chain) was retrieved from a study of blood T cell repertoires in COVID-19. Across the whole study: The analysed material was cDNA or gDNA that came from T cells, B-cell-depleted T cells, or PBMCs.

Here immunoSEQ multiplex PCR was the method, and the copy in TCRdb shows in-frame clones only, minus some. The sample has approximately 300,000 clones, 87% seen once. V lost 6 bases to trimming and J lost 4 bases, with 15 bases between them. This CDR3 region has 14 residues. Germline values: CDR1 MNHEY, CDR2 SMNVEV (reference sequence). Everyone who took part was roughly 18 to 95 years old, and they came from 20 to 25 US areas. Assignment of participants to cohorts was predicated upon participant-reported clinical history. Sequenced material: PBMCs or T cells enriched from blood (not recorded which). The source of this sequence is a woman aged 25 to 45 who had recovered from COVID-19. The rearrangement links TRBV27 to TRBJ1-2; tentative D call: TRBD1 (5 bases). CDR3 region: CASSPLGAGYGYTF. In nucleotides, the CDR3 is TGTGCCAGCAGCCCTTTAGGGGCCGGCTATGGCTACACCTTC.